This TCR beta chain was identified in a study of OX40 agonist ivuxolimab in advanced cancers. Across the study: Partial responses occurred in three patients (one hepatocellular carcinoma, two cutaneous melanoma).

Study findings and constraints: Researchers did not establish what antigens the expanded peripheral T cells target.

Measured with immunoSEQ multiplex PCR; TCRdb has only the in-frame clones, and not every one. The table lists 50,000 to 70,000 clones, over 80% of them singletons. CDR3 length: 18 amino acids. V lost 0 bases and J lost 3; bases outside the gene matches: 6. CDR1 is SGHRS, CDR2 YFSETQ, per germline. Individuals having autoimmune disease history or systemic immunosuppression were not enrolled. On this clone itself: The antigen remains unidentified.

The rearrangement links TRBV5-1 to TRBJ2-2; 12 bases are a match to TRBD1. Sequences were derived from CD4+ or CD8+ T cells sorted from blood, sampled in a trial of the OX40 agonist ivuxolimab. The TCR originated in an adult with an advanced solid tumor such as melanoma, head and neck, liver or kidney cancer. CDR3 sequence: CASSLAGQGASYTGELFF. DNA of the CDR3: TGCGCCAGCAGCTTGGCGGGACAGGGGGCGAGTTACACCGGGGAGCTGTTTTTT. Based on the CDR3 plus reference TRBV5-1 and TRBJ2-2, the full variable domain is KAGVTQTPRYLIKTRGQQVTLSCSPISGHRSVSWYQQTPGQGLQFLFEYFSETQRNKGNFPGRFSGRQFSNSRSEMNVSTLELGDSALYLCASSLAGQGASYTGELFFGEGSRLTVL.